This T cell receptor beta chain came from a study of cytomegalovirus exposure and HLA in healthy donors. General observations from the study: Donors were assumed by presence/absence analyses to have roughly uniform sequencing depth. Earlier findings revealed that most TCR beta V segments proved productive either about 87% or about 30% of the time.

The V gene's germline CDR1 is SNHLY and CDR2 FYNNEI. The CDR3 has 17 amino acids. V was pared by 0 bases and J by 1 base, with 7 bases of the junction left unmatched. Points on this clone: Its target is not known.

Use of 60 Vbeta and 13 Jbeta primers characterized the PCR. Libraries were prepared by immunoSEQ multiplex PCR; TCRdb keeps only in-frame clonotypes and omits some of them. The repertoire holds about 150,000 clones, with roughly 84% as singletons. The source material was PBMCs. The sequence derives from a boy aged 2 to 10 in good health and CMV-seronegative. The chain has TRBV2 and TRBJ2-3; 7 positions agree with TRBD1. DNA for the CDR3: TGTGCCAGCAGTGAAGCGAACAACAGGGGTGGCACAGATACGCAGTATTTT. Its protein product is CASSEANNRGGTDTQYF.